This TCR beta chain was captured in a study of T cell responses to AZD1222 COVID-19 vaccine. In regard to this clone: Antigen unknown.

Study-wide findings and caveats: Among those given AZD1222, only 6 or 7 were seropositive at baseline.

Trimming took 4 bases from V and 6 from J, leaving 18 bases between them. Germline assignment: CDR1 SEHNR and CDR2 FQNEAQ (reference sequence). The CDR3 totals 16 residues. Profiled with immunoSEQ multiplex PCR; TCRdb holds only in-frame clones, not every one. The repertoire consists of roughly 160,000 clones, with roughly 88% occurring once and the leading ten covering 4% to 4.5%. The rearrangement links TRBV7-9 to TRBJ1-4, with D possibly matching TRBD1 (6 bases). This sequence was found in an adult who received the AZD1222 COVID-19 vaccine. The source material was peripheral blood, sampled 28 days after the second AZD1222 dose. The CDR3 DNA reads TGTGCCAGCAGCTCTATCGACAGGCCACGGTATGAAAAACTGTTTTTT. The encoded protein is CASSSIDRPRYEKLFF.